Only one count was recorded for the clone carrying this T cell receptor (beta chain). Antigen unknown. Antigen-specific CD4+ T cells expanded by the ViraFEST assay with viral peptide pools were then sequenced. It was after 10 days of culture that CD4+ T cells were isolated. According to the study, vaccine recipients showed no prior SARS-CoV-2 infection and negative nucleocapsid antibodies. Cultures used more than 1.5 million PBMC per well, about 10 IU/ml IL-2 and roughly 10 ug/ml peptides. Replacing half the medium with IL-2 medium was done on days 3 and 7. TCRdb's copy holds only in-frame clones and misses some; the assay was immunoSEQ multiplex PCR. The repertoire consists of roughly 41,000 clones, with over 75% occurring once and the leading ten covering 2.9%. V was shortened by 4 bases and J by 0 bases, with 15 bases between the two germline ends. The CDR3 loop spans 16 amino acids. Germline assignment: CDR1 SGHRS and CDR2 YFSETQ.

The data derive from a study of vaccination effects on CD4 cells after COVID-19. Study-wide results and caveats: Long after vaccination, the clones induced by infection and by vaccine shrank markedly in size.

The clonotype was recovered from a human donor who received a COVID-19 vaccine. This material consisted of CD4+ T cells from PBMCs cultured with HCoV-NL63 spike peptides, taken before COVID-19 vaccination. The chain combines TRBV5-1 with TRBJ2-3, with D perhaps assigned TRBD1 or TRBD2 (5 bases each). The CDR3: CASSPRTRDSTDTQYF. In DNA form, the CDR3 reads TGCGCCAGCAGCCCGAGAACCCGGGACAGCACAGATACGCAGTATTTT.